This entry concerns a single TCR beta chain. This sample is drawn from a study of blood T cell repertoires in COVID-19. Across the whole study: T cells, B-cell-depleted T cells, or PBMCs supplied cDNA or gDNA.

Trimming removed 4 bases at V and 2 bases at J, with 19 bases between. The CDR3 is 16 amino acids. CDR1 is SGHNT, CDR2 YYREEE, per germline (reference sequence). Original processing methods: Estimation of nucleated cell counts was performed using reference gene primer amplification. Sequencing was performed with immunoSEQ multiplex PCR; in TCRdb, only in-frame clones are kept and a portion is missing. The V and J calls and clone size were taken over from that table, and D and trimming were inferred from the DNA. The table has some 95,000 clones, more than 75% seen once. This TCR was recovered from a man between 70 and 80 years old with acute or convalescent COVID-19. Sequenced: peripheral blood. The chain employs TRBV5-4 and TRBJ2-7; D possibly corresponds to TRBD2 (6 bases). The CDR3 DNA is TGTGCCAGCAGCATATTAGCGGTACCGAACCCCTACGAGCAGTACTTC. Translated: CASSILAVPNPYEQYF.